The 7 T cell receptor beta chains below all came from one sample that was sequenced in a study of OX40 agonist ivuxolimab in advanced cancers. Receptor libraries were prepared by the immunoSEQ multiplex PCR assay. TCRdb limited this immuneACCESS table to in-frame rearrangements with V and J called. A share of clones is missing; checked studies link under half to unresolved V genes, and the rest is unexplained. Recorded for this sample are around 72,000 clones; 75% to 90% of them occurred a single time. Clones ranked in the top ten supply roughly 8% of the sample. The sample in question was CD4+ or CD8+ T cells sorted from blood, obtained in a trial of the OX40 agonist ivuxolimab. These receptors were obtained from an adult with an advanced solid tumor such as melanoma, head and neck, liver or kidney cancer.

The chain links TRBV20-1 to TRBJ2-1; D gene ambiguous. The germline gives CDR1 DFQATT, CDR2 SNEGSKA (reference sequence). The CDR3 totals 10 residues. Trimming took off 4 bases at V and 6 bases at J, with 4 bases between the two ends. The CDR3 reads CSAKGNEQFF. The CDR3 coding sequence is TGCAGTGCTAAAGGCAATGAGCAGTTCTTC.

The CDR3 region has the DNA TGTGCCAGCTCTTTGACAGGGGGCAGAATGGATACGCAGTATTTT. It codes for CASSLTGGRMDTQYF. The chain is built from TRBV7-2 and TRBJ2-3; 10 bases are a match to TRBD1. Germline V gene sequence: CDR1 SGHTA, CDR2 FQGNSA. This CDR3 is 15 amino acids long. After removal of 8 bases from V and 6 bases from J, the junction contained 11 bases not matched to a gene.

This chain joins TRBV6-4 and TRBJ1-5; D may be TRBD1 (5 bases). Trimming removed 3 bases from V and 0 bases from J, with 18 bases in between. From germline, CDR1 is MRHNA and CDR2 SNTAGT. The CDR3 spans 18 residues. Written as DNA, the CDR3 is TGTGCCAGCAGTGATCCTCTGGGCAGGGCCCCTAGCAATCAGCCCCAGCATTTT. This codes for CASSDPLGRAPSNQPQHF.

The chain joins TRBV5-1 to TRBJ2-1; 8 bases are shared with TRBD2. CDR3 length: 15 residues. From germline, CDR1 is SGHRS and CDR2 YFSETQ. V lost 4 bases to trimming and J lost 7 bases; unmatched junction nucleotides: 10. The chain's CDR3 is CASSVPGLGINEQFF. The CDR3, as DNA: TGCGCCAGCAGCGTCCCGGGACTAGGTATAAATGAGCAGTTCTTC.

V is TRBV6-5 and J is TRBJ1-2; D remains ambiguous. The length of the CDR3 is 14 residues. The germline CDR1 and CDR2 sequences are MNHEY and SVGAGI. Trimming left V 3 bases short and J 6 bases short, with 14 bases between. CDR3 in amino acids: CASSYLAGANGYTF. The CDR3 nucleotides are TGTGCCAGCAGTTATCTGGCAGGAGCGAATGGCTACACCTTC.

V gene TRBV28 combines with J gene TRBJ2-3, with 9 bases matching TRBD1. Trimming at V came to 3 bases and at J to 5 bases, leaving 9 bases not matched to a gene. This CDR3 contains 16 residues. In germline, CDR1 is MDHEN, CDR2 SYDVKM. Written as DNA, the CDR3 is TGTGCCAGCAGTTTCCTGGGGACAGGGAGGAGAGATACGCAGTATTTT. Encoded protein: CASSFLGTGRRDTQYF.

The V gene is TRBV6-5, the J gene TRBJ2-6; 7 bases fit TRBD2. V lost 2 bases to trimming and J lost 4 bases; unmatched junction nucleotides: 2. Germline loops: CDR1 MNHEY, CDR2 SVGAGI. The length of the CDR3 is 15 residues. The CDR3 coding sequence is TGTGCCAGCAGTTACGGGGGGGGAGGGGCCAACGTCCTGACTTTC. It is translated as CASSYGGGGANVLTF.